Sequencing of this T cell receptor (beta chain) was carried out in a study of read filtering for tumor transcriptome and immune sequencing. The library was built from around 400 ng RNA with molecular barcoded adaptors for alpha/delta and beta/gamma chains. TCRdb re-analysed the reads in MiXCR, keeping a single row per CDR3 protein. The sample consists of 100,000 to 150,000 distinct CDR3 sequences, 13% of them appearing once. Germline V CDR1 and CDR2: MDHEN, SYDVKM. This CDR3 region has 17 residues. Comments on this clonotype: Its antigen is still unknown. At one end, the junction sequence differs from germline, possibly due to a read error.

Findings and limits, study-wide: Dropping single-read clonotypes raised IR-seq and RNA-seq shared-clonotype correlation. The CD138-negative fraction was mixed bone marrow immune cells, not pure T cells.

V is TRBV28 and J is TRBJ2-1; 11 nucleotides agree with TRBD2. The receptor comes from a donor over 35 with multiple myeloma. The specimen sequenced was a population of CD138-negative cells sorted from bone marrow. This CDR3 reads CAISSPLRTSGYNEQFF. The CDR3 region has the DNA TGTGCCATCAGTTCGCCTCTGAGGACTAGCGGGTACAATGAGCAGTTCTTC.